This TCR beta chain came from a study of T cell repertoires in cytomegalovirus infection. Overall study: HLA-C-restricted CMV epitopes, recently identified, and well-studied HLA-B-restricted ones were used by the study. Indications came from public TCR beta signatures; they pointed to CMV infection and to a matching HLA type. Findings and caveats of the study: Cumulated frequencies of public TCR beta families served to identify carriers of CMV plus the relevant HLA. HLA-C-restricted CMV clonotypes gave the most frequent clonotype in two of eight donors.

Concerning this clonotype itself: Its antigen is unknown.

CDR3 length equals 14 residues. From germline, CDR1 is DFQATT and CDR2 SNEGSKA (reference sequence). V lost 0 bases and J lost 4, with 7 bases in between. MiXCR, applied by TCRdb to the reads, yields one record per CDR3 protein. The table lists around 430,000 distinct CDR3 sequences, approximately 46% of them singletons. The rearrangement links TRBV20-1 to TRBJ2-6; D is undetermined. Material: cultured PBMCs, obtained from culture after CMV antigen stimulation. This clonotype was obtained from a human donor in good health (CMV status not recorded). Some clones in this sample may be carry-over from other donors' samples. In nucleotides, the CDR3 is TGCAGTGCTAGAGATTCACGGGGGGCCAACGTCCTGACTTTC. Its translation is CSARDSRGANVLTF.